This TCR beta chain derives from a study of cytomegalovirus exposure and HLA in healthy donors. Per germline, CDR1 WSHSY and CDR2 SAAADI. V was cut by 3 bases and J by 4 bases, with 13 bases left in between. The CDR3 is 15 amino acids. The PCR was carried out with 60 Vbeta primers and 13 Jbeta primers. Data came from immunoSEQ multiplex PCR; TCRdb stores just in-frame clones and leaves some out. In the table there are about 160,000 clones, 75% to 80% of which are singletons. Study-wide results and caveats: Accurate predictions that matched the HLA-A and HLA-B alleles of most subjects were reportedly made from TCR beta sequences. Sequencing depth across donors, presence/absence analyses assumed, was roughly uniform.

Comments on this clone: Antigen unknown.

Sample: PBMCs. This clonotype was sampled from a woman in her 50s in good health and CMV-seropositive. The chain links TRBV10-2 to TRBJ1-5; D possibly corresponds to TRBD1 (6 bases). The CDR3 loop reads CASSDLGQTNQPQHF. CDR3 sequence (DNA): TGCGCCAGCAGTGACCTTGGACAGACTAATCAGCCCCAGCATTTT.